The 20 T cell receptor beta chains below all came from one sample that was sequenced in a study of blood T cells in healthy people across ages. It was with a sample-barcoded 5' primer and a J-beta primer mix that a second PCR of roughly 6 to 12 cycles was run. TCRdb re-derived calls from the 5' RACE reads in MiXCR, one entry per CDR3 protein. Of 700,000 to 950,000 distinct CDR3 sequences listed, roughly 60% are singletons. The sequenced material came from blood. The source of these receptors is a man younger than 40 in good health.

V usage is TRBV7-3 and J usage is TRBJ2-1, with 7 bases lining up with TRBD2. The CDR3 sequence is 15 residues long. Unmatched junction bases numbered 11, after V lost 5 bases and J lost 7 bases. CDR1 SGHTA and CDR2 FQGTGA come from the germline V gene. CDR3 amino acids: CASSPRTSEVNEQFF. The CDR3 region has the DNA TGTGCCAGCAGCCCACGGACTAGTGAAGTGAATGAGCAGTTCTTC.

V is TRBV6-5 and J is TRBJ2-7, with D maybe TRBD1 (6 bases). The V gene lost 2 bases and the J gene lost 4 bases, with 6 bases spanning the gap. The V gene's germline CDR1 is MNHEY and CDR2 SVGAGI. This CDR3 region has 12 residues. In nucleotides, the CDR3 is TGTGCCAGCAGTTACACAGGGTACGAGCAGTACTTC. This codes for CASSYTGYEQYF.

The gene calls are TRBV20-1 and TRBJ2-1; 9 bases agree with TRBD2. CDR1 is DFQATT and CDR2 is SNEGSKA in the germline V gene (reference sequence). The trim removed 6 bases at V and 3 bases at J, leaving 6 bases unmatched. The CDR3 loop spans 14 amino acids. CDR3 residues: CSAPSAGGYNEQFF. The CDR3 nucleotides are TGCAGTGCCCCGTCAGCGGGAGGCTACAATGAGCAGTTCTTC.

CDR3 coding DNA: TGCAGCGTTGACGAACAGGGGAGCGAGCAGTACTTC. It specifies CSVDEQGSEQYF. This chain joins TRBV29-1 and TRBJ2-7, with 7 bases aligning to TRBD1. The CDR3 runs 12 residues. V lost 3 bases, J lost 6 bases, and 5 bases stayed unmatched. CDR1 is SQVTM and CDR2 is ANQGSEA in the germline V gene.

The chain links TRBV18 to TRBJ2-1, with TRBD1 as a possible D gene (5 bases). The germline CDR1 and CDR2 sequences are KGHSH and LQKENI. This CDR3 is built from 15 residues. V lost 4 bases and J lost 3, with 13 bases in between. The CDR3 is CASSQGPADYNEQFF. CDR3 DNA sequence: TGTGCCAGCTCACAGGGGCCGGCCGACTACAATGAGCAGTTCTTC.

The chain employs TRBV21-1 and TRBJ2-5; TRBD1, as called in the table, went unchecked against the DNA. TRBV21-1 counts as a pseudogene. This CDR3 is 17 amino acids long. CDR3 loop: CASSPKERRGDQETQYF. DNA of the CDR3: TGTGCCAGCAGCCCTAAGGAGAGACGGGGGGATCAAGAGACCCAGTACTTC.

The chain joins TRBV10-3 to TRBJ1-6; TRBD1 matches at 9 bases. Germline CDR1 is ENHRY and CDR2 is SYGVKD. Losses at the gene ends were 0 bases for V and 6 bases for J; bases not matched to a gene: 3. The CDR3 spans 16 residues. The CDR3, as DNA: TGTGCCATCAGTGAGTCGAGGACAGGGGTTAATTCACCCCTCCACTTT. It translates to CAISESRTGVNSPLHF.

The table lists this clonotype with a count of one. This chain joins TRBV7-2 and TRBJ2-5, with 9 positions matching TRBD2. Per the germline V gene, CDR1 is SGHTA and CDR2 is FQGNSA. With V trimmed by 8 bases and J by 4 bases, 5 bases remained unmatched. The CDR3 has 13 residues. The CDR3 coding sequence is TGTGCCAGCCGCGGGGGGGTTGGAGAGACCCAGTACTTC. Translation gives CASRGGVGETQYF. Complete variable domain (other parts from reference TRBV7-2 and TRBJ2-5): GAGVSQSPSNKVTEKGKDVELRCDPISGHTALYWYRQSLGQGLEFLIYFQGNSAPDKSGLPSDRFSAERTGGSVSTLTIQRTQQEDSAVYLCASRGGVGETQYFGPGTRLLVL.

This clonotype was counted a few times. The CDR3 DNA reads TGTGCCAGCAGTTTGGGGCCCGGCACAGATACGCAGTATTTT. Amino acid sequence: CASSLGPGTDTQYF. The chain links TRBV12-3 or TRBV12-4 to TRBJ2-3, with a tentative D call TRBD1 (5 bases). Trimming removed 3 bases at V and 1 base at J, with 8 bases between. This CDR3 is 14 amino acids long.

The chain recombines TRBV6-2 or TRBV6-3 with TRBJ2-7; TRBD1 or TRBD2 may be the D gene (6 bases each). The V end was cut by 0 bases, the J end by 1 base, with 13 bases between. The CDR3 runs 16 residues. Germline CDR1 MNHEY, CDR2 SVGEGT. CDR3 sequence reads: CASSYSSRGPSYEQYF. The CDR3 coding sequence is TGTGCCAGCAGTTACTCGAGTCGGGGGCCTTCCTACGAGCAGTACTTC.

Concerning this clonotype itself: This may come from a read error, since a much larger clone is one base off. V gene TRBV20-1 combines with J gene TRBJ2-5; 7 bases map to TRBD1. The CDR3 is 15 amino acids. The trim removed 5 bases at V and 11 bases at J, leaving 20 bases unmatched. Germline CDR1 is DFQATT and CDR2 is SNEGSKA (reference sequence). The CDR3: CSAEGTALLLNEQYF. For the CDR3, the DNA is TGCAGTGCTGAGGGGACAGCCCTACTTTTAAATGAGCAGTACTTC.

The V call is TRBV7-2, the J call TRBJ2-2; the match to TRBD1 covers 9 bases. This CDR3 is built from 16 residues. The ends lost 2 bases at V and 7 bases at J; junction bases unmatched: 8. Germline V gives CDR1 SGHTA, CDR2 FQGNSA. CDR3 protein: CASSLPGQGRIGELFF. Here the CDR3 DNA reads TGTGCCAGCAGCTTACCGGGACAGGGTAGAATCGGGGAGCTGTTTTTT.

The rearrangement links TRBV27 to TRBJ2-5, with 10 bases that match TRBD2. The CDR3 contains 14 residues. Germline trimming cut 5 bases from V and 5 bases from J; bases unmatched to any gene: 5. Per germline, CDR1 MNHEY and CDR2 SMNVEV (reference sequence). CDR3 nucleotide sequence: TGTGCCAGCAGTGGGACTAGCGTAGGGGAGACCCAGTACTTC. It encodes CASSGTSVGETQYF.

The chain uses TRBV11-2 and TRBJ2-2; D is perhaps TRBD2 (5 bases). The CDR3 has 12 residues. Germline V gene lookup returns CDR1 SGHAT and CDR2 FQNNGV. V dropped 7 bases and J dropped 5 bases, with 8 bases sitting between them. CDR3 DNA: TGTGCCAGCACGGGGAATACCGGGGAGCTGTTTTTT. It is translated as CASTGNTGELFF.

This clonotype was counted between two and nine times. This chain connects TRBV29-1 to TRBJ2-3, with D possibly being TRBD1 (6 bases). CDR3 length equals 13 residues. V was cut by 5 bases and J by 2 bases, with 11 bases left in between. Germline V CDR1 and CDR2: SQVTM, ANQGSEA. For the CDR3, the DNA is TGCAGCGTTCTTTGGGGGCTCACAGATACGCAGTATTTT. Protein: CSVLWGLTDTQYF.

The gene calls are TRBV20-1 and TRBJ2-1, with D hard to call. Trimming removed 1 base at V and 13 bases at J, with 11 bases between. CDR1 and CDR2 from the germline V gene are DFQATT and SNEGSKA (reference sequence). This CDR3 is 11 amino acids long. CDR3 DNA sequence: TGCAGTGCTAGAGTAGTGGCTAACCAGTTCTTC. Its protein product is CSARVVANQFF.

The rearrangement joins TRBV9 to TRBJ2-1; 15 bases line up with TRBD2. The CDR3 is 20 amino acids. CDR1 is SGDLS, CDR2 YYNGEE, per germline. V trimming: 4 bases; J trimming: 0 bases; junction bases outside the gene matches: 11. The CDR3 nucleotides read TGTGCCAGCAGCTCCTCTCCGGGACTAGCGGGAGGTAGCTCCTACAATGAGCAGTTCTTC. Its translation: CASSSSPGLAGGSSYNEQFF.

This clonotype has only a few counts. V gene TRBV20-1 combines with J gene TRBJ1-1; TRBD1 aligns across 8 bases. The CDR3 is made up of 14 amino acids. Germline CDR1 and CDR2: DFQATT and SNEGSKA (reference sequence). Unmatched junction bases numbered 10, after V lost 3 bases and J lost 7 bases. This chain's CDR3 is CSASQQGVRIEAFF. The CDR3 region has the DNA TGCAGTGCTAGTCAACAGGGGGTCAGAATTGAAGCTTTCTTT.

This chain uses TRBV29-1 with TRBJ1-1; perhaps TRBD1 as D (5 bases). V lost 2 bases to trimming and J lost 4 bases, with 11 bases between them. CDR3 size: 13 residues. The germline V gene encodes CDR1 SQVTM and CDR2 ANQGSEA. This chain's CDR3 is CSVEPGRSTEAFF. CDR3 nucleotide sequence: TGCAGCGTTGAACCAGGGCGAAGCACTGAAGCTTTCTTT.

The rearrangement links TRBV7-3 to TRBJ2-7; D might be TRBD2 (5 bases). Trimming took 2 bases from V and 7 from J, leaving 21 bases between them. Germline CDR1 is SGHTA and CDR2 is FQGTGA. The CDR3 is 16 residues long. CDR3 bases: TGTGCCAGCAGCTTAGCCGGCCCGACTATTCCCAATGAGCAGTACTTC. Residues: CASSLAGPTIPNEQYF.